This record looks at one TCR beta chain sequence and its context. Antigen specificity is unknown. Trimming removed 5 bases at V and 0 bases at J, with 11 bases between. CDR1 and CDR2 (germline): SGHAT, FQNNGV. The CDR3 loop spans 14 amino acids. The record originates from a study of cytomegalovirus exposure and HLA in healthy donors. Study-level results: Reports indicate that TCR beta sequences accurately predicted the HLA-A and HLA-B alleles of most subjects. Across donors, most TCRs were seen rarely, yet some public ones were widespread. Per a later analysis, under 20,000 TCR beta sequences showed association with HLA alleles at 0.05 false discovery rate. For most TCR beta V segments, an earlier analysis put the productive rate at about 90% or about 30% of the time.

Researchers ran the PCR with 60 Vbeta and 13 Jbeta primers. Produced via immunoSEQ multiplex PCR; TCRdb's table is partial and in-frame only. The table records some 80,000 clones, 60% to 80% of them present only once. The chain combines TRBV11-2 with TRBJ2-7; TRBD1 is a possible D gene (5 bases). Sequencing was performed on PBMCs. The source is a man aged 45-65 years in good health and CMV-seronegative. The CDR3 DNA reads TGTGCCAGCAGCCTCAGGGTCAGCTCCTACGAGCAGTACTTC. It translates to CASSLRVSSYEQYF.